The rows below give T cell receptor beta chains drawn from one sample of a study of cytomegalovirus exposure and HLA in healthy donors. Sequencing used immunoSEQ multiplex PCR; TCRdb keeps in-frame clones, though not all of them. The sample has 150,000 to 200,000 clones; roughly 85% are singletons. Specimen: PBMCs. These receptors came from a woman in her 50s in good health and CMV-seropositive. Both conserved end residues are part of each CDR3. D genes are given only for firm matches. Expanded clones are given a class, and other clones once, few, many or no size at all.

j_call clone_size v_call d_call cdr3_aa cdr3_nt
TRBJ2-3 few TRBV2 - CASKLYTDTQYF TGTGCCAGCAAACTTTACACAGATACGCAGTATTTT
TRBJ2-1 - TRBV21-1 - CATKFRREDNEQFF TGTGCCACCAAATTTCGTCGGGAGGACAATGAGCAGTTCTTC
TRBJ2-6 - TRBV27 TRBD1 CASSLDGRGQGANVLTF TGTGCCAGCAGTTTAGACGGTAGGGGGCAAGGGGCCAACGTCCTGACTTTC
TRBJ2-7 - TRBV5-1 - CASSMRDEFEQYF TGCGCCAGCAGCATGCGGGACGAGTTCGAGCAGTACTTC
TRBJ2-5 - TRBV5-4 TRBD2 CASSYPAGGPEETQYF TGTGCCAGCAGCTACCCAGCGGGGGGGCCAGAGGAGACCCAGTACTTC
TRBJ2-5 - TRBV5-4 TRBD2 CASSRRTSGGGETQYF TGTGCCAGCAGCAGGCGGACTAGCGGGGGTGGAGAGACCCAGTACTTC
TRBJ1-2 - TRBV7-8 - CASSPTRGAYRSYGYTF TGTGCCAGCAGCCCTACCCGTGGGGCTTACAGATCCTATGGCTACACCTTC
TRBJ1-6 few TRBV18 - CASSPTTAGNSPLHF TGTGCCAGCTCACCGACGACAGCCGGCAATTCACCCCTCCACTTT
TRBJ1-1 few TRBV5-1 TRBD1 CASSEGQLNEAFF TGCGCCAGCAGCGAGGGACAGCTAAATGAAGCTTTCTTT
TRBJ1-2 - TRBV7-2 - CASSPIARGYTF TGTGCCAGCAGCCCAATCGCGAGAGGCTACACCTTC
TRBJ2-2 - TRBV6-5 - CASSQQPTGELFF TGTGCCAGCAGCCAACAACCAACCGGGGAGCTGTTTTTT
TRBJ1-1 once TRBV11-2 - CASSLSGRGGGAFF TGTGCCAGCAGCTTAAGTGGGCGGGGCGGTGGAGCTTTCTTT
TRBJ2-5 - TRBV15 - CATSKRGGTETQYF TGTGCCACCAGTAAGCGTGGGGGGACGGAGACCCAGTACTTC
TRBJ2-7 few TRBV14 TRBD2 CASSQDGRAGYEQYF TGTGCCAGCAGCCAAGACGGGAGGGCCGGGTACGAGCAGTACTTC
TRBJ2-7 - TRBV10-2 TRBD2 CASSGLAGVSDEQYF TGCGCCAGCAGTGGACTAGCGGGAGTATCAGACGAGCAGTACTTC
TRBJ1-2 - TRBV7-5 - CARSLGPGNYGYTF TGTGCCAGAAGCTTAGGTCCGGGAAACTATGGCTACACCTTC